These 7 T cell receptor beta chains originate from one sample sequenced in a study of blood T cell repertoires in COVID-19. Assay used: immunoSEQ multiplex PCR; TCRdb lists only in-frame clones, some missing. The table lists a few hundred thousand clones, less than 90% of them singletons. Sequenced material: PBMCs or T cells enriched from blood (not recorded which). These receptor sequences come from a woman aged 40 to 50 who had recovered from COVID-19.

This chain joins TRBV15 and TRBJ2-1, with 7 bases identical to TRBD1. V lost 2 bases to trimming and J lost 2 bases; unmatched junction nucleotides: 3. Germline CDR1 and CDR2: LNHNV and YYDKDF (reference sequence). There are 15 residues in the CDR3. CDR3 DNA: TGTGCCACCAGCAGACACAGGGGTGCCTACAATGAGCAGTTCTTC. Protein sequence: CATSRHRGAYNEQFF.

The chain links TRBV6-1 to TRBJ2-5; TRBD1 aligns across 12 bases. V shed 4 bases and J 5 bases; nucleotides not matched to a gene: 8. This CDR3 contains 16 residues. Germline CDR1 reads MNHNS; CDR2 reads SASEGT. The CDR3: CASSGGTGGTEETQYF. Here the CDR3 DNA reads TGTGCCAGCAGTGGTGGGACAGGGGGCACGGAGGAGACCCAGTACTTC.

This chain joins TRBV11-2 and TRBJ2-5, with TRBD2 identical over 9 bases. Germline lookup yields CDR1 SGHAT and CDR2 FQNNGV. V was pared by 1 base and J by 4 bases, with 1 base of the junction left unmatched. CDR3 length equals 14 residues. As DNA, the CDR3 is TGTGCCAGCAGCTTAGTACTAGCGGGAGAGACCCAGTACTTC. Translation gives CASSLVLAGETQYF.

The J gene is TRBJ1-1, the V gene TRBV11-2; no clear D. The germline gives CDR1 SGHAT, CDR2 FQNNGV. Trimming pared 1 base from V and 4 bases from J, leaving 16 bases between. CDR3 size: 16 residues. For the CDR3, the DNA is TGTGCCAGCAGCTTAGCATTACGGGAAAAAGGCACTGAAGCTTTCTTT. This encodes CASSLALREKGTEAFF.

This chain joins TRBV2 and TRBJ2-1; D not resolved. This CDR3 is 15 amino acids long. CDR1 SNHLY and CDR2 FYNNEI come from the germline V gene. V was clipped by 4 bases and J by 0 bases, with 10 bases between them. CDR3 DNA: TGTGCCAGCAGTGGCGAAATGAGCTCCTACAATGAGCAGTTCTTC. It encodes CASSGEMSSYNEQFF.

Here the CDR3 reads CAWRDSPYEQYF. CDR3 nucleotides: TGTGCCTGGCGGGACAGCCCCTACGAGCAGTACTTC. This chain connects TRBV30 to TRBJ2-7, with 7 bases lining up with TRBD1. This CDR3 contains 12 residues. CDR1 and CDR2 (germline): GTSNPN, SVGIG (reference sequence). The V and J ends lost 5 bases and 2 bases, in that order; junction bases with no gene match: 3.

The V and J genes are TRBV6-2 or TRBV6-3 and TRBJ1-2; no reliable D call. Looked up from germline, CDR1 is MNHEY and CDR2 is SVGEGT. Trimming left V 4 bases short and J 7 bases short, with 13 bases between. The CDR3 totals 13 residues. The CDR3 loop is CASSSTYTGGYTF. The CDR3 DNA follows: TGTGCCAGCAGTTCGACATACACTGGTGGCTACACCTTC.